This T cell receptor beta chain was found in a study of memory CD4+ T cells and cytomegalovirus serostatus. Whole-study context: This sample comes from healthy Belgian adults, 9 CMV seropositive, approximately 22 seronegative. Overall study results and limits: The CMV-associated TCR signature appears largely within the CD4+ memory repertoire. Each of approximately 61 CMV-associated TCRbeta sequences occurred in one to five individuals. A US-trained random forest predicted CMV serostatus with median AUC around 0.92.

Trimming removed 4 bases at V and 3 bases at J, with 13 bases between. Germline V gives CDR1 SQVTM, CDR2 ANQGSEA. CDR3 length: 14 amino acids. The sort gate was single viable CD3+CD4+CD8-CD45RO+ cells for memory CD4+ T cells. Assay used: immunoSEQ multiplex PCR; TCRdb lists only in-frame clones, some missing. Among roughly 48,000 clones listed, around four fifths were seen once. With regard to this clone: Its specificity is unknown.

The chain links TRBV29-1 to TRBJ2-1; possibly TRBD2 for D (5 bases). The sample consisted of memory CD4+ T cells from blood. This sequence originates from an adult in good health and CMV-seropositive. The CDR3 DNA sequence: TGCAGCGTTGGAGCGGATATCCTCTACAATGAGCAGTTCTTC. Translated, it gives CSVGADILYNEQFF.